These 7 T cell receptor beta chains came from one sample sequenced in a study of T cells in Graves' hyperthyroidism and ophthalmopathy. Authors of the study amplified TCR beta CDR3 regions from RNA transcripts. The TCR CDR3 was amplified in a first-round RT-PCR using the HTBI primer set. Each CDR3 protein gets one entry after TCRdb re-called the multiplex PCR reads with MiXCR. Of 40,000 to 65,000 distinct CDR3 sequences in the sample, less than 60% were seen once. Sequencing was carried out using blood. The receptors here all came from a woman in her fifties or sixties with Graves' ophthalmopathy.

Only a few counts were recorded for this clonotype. The CDR3 sequence is CASSGGGSNYGYTF. CDR3 sequence (DNA): TGTGCCAGCAGCGGCGGCGGGTCTAACTATGGCTACACCTTC. This rearrangement joins TRBV27 to TRBJ1-2; no definite D call. V was pared by 6 bases and J by 0 bases, with 11 bases between. This CDR3 is 14 amino acids long. Germline loops: CDR1 MNHEY, CDR2 SMNVEV (reference sequence).

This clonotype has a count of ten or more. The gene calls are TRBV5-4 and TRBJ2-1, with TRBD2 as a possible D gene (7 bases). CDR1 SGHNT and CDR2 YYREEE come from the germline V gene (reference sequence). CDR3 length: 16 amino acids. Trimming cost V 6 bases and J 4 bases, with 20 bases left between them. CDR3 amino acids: CASNDWGGGSYNEQFF. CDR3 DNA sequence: TGTGCCAGCAATGATTGGGGGGGCGGAAGTTACAATGAGCAGTTCTTC. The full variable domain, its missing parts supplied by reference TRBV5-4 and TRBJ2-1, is ETGVTQSPTHLIKTRGQQVTLRCSSQSGHNTVSWYQQALGQGPQFIFQYYREEENGRGNFPPRFSGLQFPNYSSELNVNALELDDSALYLCASNDWGGGSYNEQFFGPGTRLTVL.

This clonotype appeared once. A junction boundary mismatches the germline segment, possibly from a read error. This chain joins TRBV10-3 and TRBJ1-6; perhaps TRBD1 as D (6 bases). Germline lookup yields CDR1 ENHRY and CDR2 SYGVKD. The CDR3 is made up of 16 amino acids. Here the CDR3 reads CAISGPNWGPDSPFHF. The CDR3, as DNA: TGTGCCATCAGTGGGCCTAACTGGGGGCCGGATTCACCCTTCCACTTT.

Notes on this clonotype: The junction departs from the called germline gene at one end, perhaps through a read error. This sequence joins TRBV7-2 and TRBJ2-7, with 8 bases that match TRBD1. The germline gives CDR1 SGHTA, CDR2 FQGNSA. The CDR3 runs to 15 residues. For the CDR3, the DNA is TGTGCCAGCAGCTTCTCAGGGGGCCGGACCGGGGAGCTGTACTTC. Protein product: CASSFSGGRTGELYF.

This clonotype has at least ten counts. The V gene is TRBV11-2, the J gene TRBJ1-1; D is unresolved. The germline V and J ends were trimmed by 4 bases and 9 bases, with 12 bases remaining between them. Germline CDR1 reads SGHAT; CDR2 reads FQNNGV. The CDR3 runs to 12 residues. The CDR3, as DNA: TGTGCCAGCAGCTCTGGACGGATTAAAGCTTTCTTT. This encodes CASSSGRIKAFF.

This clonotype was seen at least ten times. CDR3 coding DNA: TGTGCCAGCAGCCCCCCAGGGCAGAGTGAGCAGTTCTTC. This translates into CASSPPGQSEQFF. The rearrangement joins TRBV7-3 to TRBJ2-1; D possibly corresponds to TRBD1 (5 bases). V lost 5 bases and J 9 bases, leaving 14 bases between the germline ends. The CDR3 extends over 13 amino acids. Germline V lookup: CDR1 SGHTA, CDR2 FQGTGA.

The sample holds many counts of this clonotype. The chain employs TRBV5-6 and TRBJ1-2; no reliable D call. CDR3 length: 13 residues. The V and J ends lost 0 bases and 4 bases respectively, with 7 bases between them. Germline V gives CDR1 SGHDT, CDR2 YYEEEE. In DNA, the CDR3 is TGTGCCAGCAGCTTGGACCGAATCTATGGCTACACCTTC. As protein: CASSLDRIYGYTF.